A selection of T cell receptor beta chains follows, all from one sample in a study of CD8 T cells in Susac syndrome. TCRdb reanalysed the immunoSEQ multiplex PCR reads using MiXCR and keeps one entry per CDR3 protein. This sample has 75,000 to 100,000 distinct CDR3 sequences, with 94% found just once. Input material: CD8+ T cells from PBMCs. These receptors were collected from a human donor with Susac syndrome. The CDR3 runs from the conserved cysteine through the conserved F or W. D genes are given only for firm matches. Part of the rows lack a size; the others show once, few, many or a class for expanded clones.

V gene	D gene	clone size	J gene	CDR3 DNA	CDR3 protein
TRBV28	-	-	TRBJ1-1	TGTGCCAGCAGTTTGTTGGGCAGAATGAACACTGAAGCTTTCTTT	CASSLLGRMNTEAFF
TRBV7-7	-	-	TRBJ2-7	TGTGCTAGCAGCCCCACGTTAGGCCTCGAGCAGTACTTC	CASSPTLGLEQYF
TRBV5-4	-	-	TRBJ2-5	TGTGCCAGCAGCGACCAGGGGATGGAGCCGGAGACCCAGTACTTC	CASSDQGMEPETQYF
TRBV4-2	-	-	TRBJ2-1	TGTGCCAGCAGCCCTCTAAAAGACGGATACAATGAGCAGTTCTTC	CASSPLKDGYNEQFF
TRBV13	TRBD2	-	TRBJ2-1	TGTGCCAGCAGCTTAGGGATGGGGACTAGACGTGAGCAGTTCTTC	CASSLGMGTRREQFF
TRBV6-1	-	-	TRBJ2-1	TGTGCCAGCAGTGAGATTTGGTACAATGAGCAGTTCTTC	CASSEIWYNEQFF
TRBV6-4	TRBD2	-	TRBJ2-1	TGTGCCAGCAGTCCGCTAGCGGGAGAATCCAATGAGCAGTTCTTC	CASSPLAGESNEQFF
TRBV14	-	-	TRBJ2-7	TGTGCCAGCAGCCAAGAAGAGGCAGACCTACACGTATACGAGCAGTACTTC	CASSQEEADLHVYEQYF
TRBV19	TRBD1	-	TRBJ2-1	TGTGCCAGTAGTGTGGACAGGGGGCGAAGAAGCAATGAGCAGTTCTTC	CASSVDRGRRSNEQFF
TRBV20-1	TRBD2	-	TRBJ2-6	TGCAGTGCCCAAGGGACTAGAGCACCGGGGGGGGCCAACGTCCTGACTTTC	CSAQGTRAPGGANVLTF
TRBV5-4	-	-	TRBJ2-1	TGTGCCAGCAGCTTGGGGGTTGGGAATGAGCAGTTCTTC	CASSLGVGNEQFF
TRBV9	-	-	TRBJ1-5	TGTGCCAGCAGCGAGGGTTTAAGCAATCAGCCCCAGCATTTT	CASSEGLSNQPQHF
TRBV13	-	-	TRBJ2-6	TGTGCCAGCAGCACCACGGACTCTGGGGCCAACGTCCTGACTTTC	CASSTTDSGANVLTF
TRBV7-8	-	-	TRBJ1-6	TGTGCCAGCAGCTTAGAGTCACATAATTCACCCCTCCACTTT	CASSLESHNSPLHF
TRBV7-9	TRBD1	-	TRBJ2-5	TGTGCCAGCAGCCCCAAGACAGGGGGCCAGCGAGAGACCCAGTACTTC	CASSPKTGGQRETQYF
TRBV21-1	-	-	TRBJ1-4	TGTGCCAGCAGCAAAGGAAACGGGACAGATAATGAAAAACTGTTTTTT	CASSKGNGTDNEKLFF
TRBV10-3	-	-	TRBJ2-7	TGTGCCTCACGAGGGGTTGACGGCTACGAGCAGTACTTC	CASRGVDGYEQYF
TRBV29-1	-	-	TRBJ2-1	TGCAGCGTTCACCGGGACACCTACAATGAGCAGTTCTTC	CSVHRDTYNEQFF
TRBV6-5	-	few	TRBJ1-2	TGTGCCAGCAGTTACTCGCCATCCTATGGCTACACCTTC	CASSYSPSYGYTF
TRBV7-9	TRBD1	-	TRBJ2-5	TGTGCCAGCAGCTTCGGGACAGGGGGCGAGGAGACCCAGTACTTC	CASSFGTGGEETQYF
TRBV4-2	-	-	TRBJ2-7	TGTGCCAGCAGCCAAGATGACACGACATCCTACGAGCAGTACTTC	CASSQDDTTSYEQYF
TRBV5-6	TRBD1	-	TRBJ2-7	TGTGCCAGCAGCTCGACAGGGGATAGGGGCTACGAGCAGTACTTC	CASSSTGDRGYEQYF
TRBV12-3/TRBV12-4	-	-	TRBJ2-7	TGTGCCAGCAGTTTTTCCCTTTCAGAGCAGTACTTC	CASSFSLSEQYF
TRBV30	-	-	TRBJ2-1	TGTGCCACGGACGGGCAGTTCTTC	CATDGQFF
TRBV27	-	-	TRBJ2-3	TGTGCCAGCAGCCCGGGGGAGTATAGCACAGATACGCAGTATTTT	CASSPGEYSTDTQYF
TRBV28	-	-	TRBJ2-5	TGTGCCAGCAGTTTGGGCACTGGGGGAATCCAAGAGACCCAGTACTTC	CASSLGTGGIQETQYF
TRBV13	-	-	TRBJ2-5	TGTGCCAGCAGCTTAGAAAATAATTTAGAGACCCAGTACTTC	CASSLENNLETQYF
TRBV16	-	-	TRBJ2-7	TGTGCCAGCAGCCAATCAATCTACGAGCAGTACTTC	CASSQSIYEQYF
TRBV5-6	-	-	TRBJ2-3	TGTGCCAGCAGCTTGGACAGGAGCACAGATACGCAGTATTTT	CASSLDRSTDTQYF
TRBV3-1	TRBD1	once	TRBJ1-2	TGTGCCAGCAGCCAAGGACAGGGCTATGGCTACACCTTC	CASSQGQGYGYTF
TRBV7-6	TRBD1	-	TRBJ2-7	TGTGCCAGCAGCCGGGACAGGGTCTCCTACGAGCAGTACTTC	CASSRDRVSYEQYF
TRBV5-6	-	-	TRBJ2-4	TGTGCCAGCAGCTTGGGGGCGGGACCTCTAGACCTAGCCAAAAACATTCAGTACTTC	CASSLGAGPLDLAKNIQYF